This T cell receptor beta chain emerged from a study of shared clonotypes between healthy human individuals. Study-wide context: Every donor yielded three CD4 naive, three CD4 memory, two CD8 naive and one CD8 memory plate.

Study-wide results and caveats: A reduction in generation probabilities was seen for non-shared clonotypes relative to those shared by all four donors. Limited genetic and exposure-history diversity came from having few donors.

Note on this clone: Its antigen is undetermined.

Here immunoSEQ multiplex PCR was the method, and the copy in TCRdb shows in-frame clones only, minus some. The repertoire has 2.3 million or so clones, 85% to 95% of them found once; the top ten carry 0.35% to 0.5%. The CDR3 extends over 15 amino acids. Germline CDR1 SGDLS, CDR2 YYNGEE. The ends were cut back, 3 bases at V and 4 bases at J, with 15 bases in the middle. The split of CD4+ cells yielded CD45RA+ naive and CD45RA-negative memory subsets. Sequencing used naive CD4+ T cells from PBMCs. Indicated subset: CD45RA+ positively selected. The V call is TRBV9, the J call TRBJ2-3; perhaps TRBD2 as D (5 bases). The clonotype was recovered from a man in his late teens or twenties in good health. Some clones in this sample may be carry-over from other donors' samples. CDR3 coding DNA: TGTGCCAGCAGCGCGAGGGCAAGGAGTCCAGATACGCAGTATTTT. Translation: CASSARARSPDTQYF. Supplemented by reference TRBV9 and TRBJ2-3, the full variable domain reads DSGVTQTPKHLITATGQRVTLRCSPRSGDLSVYWYQQSLDQGLQFLIQYYNGEERAKGNILERFSAQQFPDLHSELNLSSLELGDSALYFCASSARARSPDTQYFGPGTRLTVL.